The source of this TCR beta chain is a study of OX40 agonist ivuxolimab in advanced cancers. Across the whole study: In this trial design, patients received ivuxolimab intravenously at 0.01 to 10 mg/kg every 2 weeks.

Data came from immunoSEQ multiplex PCR; TCRdb stores just in-frame clones and leaves some out. The sample records 65,000 to 75,000 clones, roughly nine tenths being singletons. Overall study results and limits: Within 6 weeks, CD4+ and CD8+ blood T cells expanded clonally at 0.1 to 3.0 mg/kg. Among the lowest levels of clonal expansion were found in partial responders at 0.1-3.0 mg/kg.

Germline V gene lookup returns CDR1 MDHEN and CDR2 SYDVKM. CDR3 length: 17 amino acids. Concerning this clone itself: The target antigen is unknown.

V usage is TRBV28 and J usage is TRBJ2-5; 10 bases are a match to TRBD2. The better agreement between TRBJ2-7 and the DNA end casts doubt on the J call. This TCR was sampled from an adult with an advanced solid tumor such as melanoma, head and neck, liver or kidney cancer. The input for sequencing was CD4+ or CD8+ T cells sorted from blood, taken in a trial of the OX40 agonist ivuxolimab. CDR3 protein: CASSPSSGSNSPYEQYF. CDR3 nucleotide sequence: TGTGCCAGCAGTCCCTCTAGCGGGAGTAATTCTCCTTACGAGCAGTACTTC.